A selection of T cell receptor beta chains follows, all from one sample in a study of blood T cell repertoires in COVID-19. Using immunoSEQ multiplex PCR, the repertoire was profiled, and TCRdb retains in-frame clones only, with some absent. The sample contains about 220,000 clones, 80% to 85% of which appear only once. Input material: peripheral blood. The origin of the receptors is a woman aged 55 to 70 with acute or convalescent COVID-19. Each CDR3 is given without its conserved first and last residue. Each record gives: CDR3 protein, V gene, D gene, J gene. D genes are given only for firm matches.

AWSSGGGEQPQH	TRBV30	-	TRBJ1-5
ASSYGRGNYGYT	TRBV6-5	-	TRBJ1-2
ASSPLAGGLRNEQF	TRBV11-2	TRBD2	TRBJ2-1
ASSIRGRGDSGANVLT	TRBV19	-	TRBJ2-6
ASSYRQPNEKLF	TRBV6-5	-	TRBJ1-4
ASRSRLAEY	TRBV6-5	TRBD2	TRBJ2-5
ATSRDRQGRGEQY	TRBV15	TRBD1	TRBJ2-7
ASSKLGAGASTDTQY	TRBV27	-	TRBJ2-3
ASSYSAGQGHQPQH	TRBV7-2	TRBD1	TRBJ1-5
SALMRAGYT	TRBV29-1	-	TRBJ1-2
ASTRDTSNYYEQY	TRBV6-5	-	TRBJ2-7
ASSIWPGQGYQPQH	TRBV19	TRBD1	TRBJ1-5
ASSSPGGQGRTEAF	TRBV7-9	TRBD1	TRBJ1-1
ASRNWTRRDLNTEAF	TRBV19	-	TRBJ1-1
ASSSVRRDNSPLH	TRBV6-5	-	TRBJ1-6
ASSVGPVGNTIY	TRBV5-4	-	TRBJ1-3
ASSSTAATNEKLF	TRBV5-6	-	TRBJ1-4
ASSSGGSQPQH	TRBV6-6	-	TRBJ1-5
ASSSTSGGPPTDTQY	TRBV4-2	TRBD2	TRBJ2-3
ASSVRWSDYEQY	TRBV9	-	TRBJ2-7
ASSSSIGELF	TRBV9	-	TRBJ2-2
ASSTGQGEGYEQY	TRBV5-1	TRBD1	TRBJ2-7
ASSFTLTSTDTQY	TRBV11-2	-	TRBJ2-3
ASSQGGVSIGYT	TRBV3-1/TRBV3-2	-	TRBJ1-2
ASSDRDRVRDTQY	TRBV4-1	TRBD1	TRBJ2-3
ASAPDRDTEAF	TRBV19	TRBD1	TRBJ1-1
ASSTGMSYEQY	TRBV2	-	TRBJ2-7
ASSNHEDTQY	TRBV2	-	TRBJ2-3
ASSFTEYGYT	TRBV12-3/TRBV12-4	-	TRBJ1-2
ASSQAAYPGQPQH	TRBV3-1/TRBV3-2	-	TRBJ1-5
ASSEVIQGSYEQY	TRBV6-1	-	TRBJ2-7
ASSIIAWRGGLFNEQF	TRBV19	TRBD2	TRBJ2-1
ASSQEGGYGYT	TRBV4-2	-	TRBJ1-2
ASGTRDRENTGELF	TRBV12-5	TRBD1	TRBJ2-2
ASSQDPGGTVAGATQPQH	TRBV4-1	-	TRBJ1-5
ASSLTSGAYEQY	TRBV7-2	-	TRBJ2-7
ASRPGANYGYT	TRBV6-5	-	TRBJ1-2
ASKLGVSGGRTDTQY	TRBV5-1	TRBD2	TRBJ2-3
ASSLGTGGALGEKLF	TRBV5-4	TRBD1	TRBJ1-4
ASSFGTPNEKLF	TRBV7-9	-	TRBJ1-4
ASSSTGGNTEAF	TRBV7-3	TRBD1	TRBJ1-1
ASSVGVTGLATGEQY	TRBV9	TRBD2	TRBJ2-7
ASSQERWDTRYGYT	TRBV3-1/TRBV3-2	-	TRBJ1-2
ASSLEGAGYQPQH	TRBV5-1	TRBD1	TRBJ1-5
ASSTPEITLYSNQPQH	TRBV19	-	TRBJ1-5
ASSIDGGIAEAF	TRBV19	-	TRBJ1-1
ASSARTTYTDTQY	TRBV27	-	TRBJ2-3
ASSELRGSSGGRFEKLF	TRBV10-1	-	TRBJ1-4
ASSWGTGESYGYT	TRBV5-6	TRBD1	TRBJ1-2
ASSQALGGLGEKLF	TRBV4-3	-	TRBJ1-4
ASIFRDRALDQPQH	TRBV2	TRBD1	TRBJ1-5
AWSRQANTEAF	TRBV30	-	TRBJ1-1
ASSLGPTGEETQY	TRBV11-2	TRBD1	TRBJ2-5
ASSLLTGLNTEAF	TRBV28	-	TRBJ1-1
AAIKGQGYNEQF	TRBV2	-	TRBJ2-1
ATSKESGGTEAF	TRBV15	TRBD1	TRBJ1-1
ASTIRTGGFDEQF	TRBV6-5	TRBD1	TRBJ2-1